This is a list of T cell receptor beta chains from one sample in a study of TIL therapy for anti-PD-1-resistant metastatic lung cancer. Clones were read by immunoSEQ multiplex PCR, and TCRdb kept only the in-frame ones, dropping some. The sample consists of 45,000 to 60,000 clones, around three quarters of them appearing once. The specimen comprised blood, sampled at baseline. Receptor source: a woman between 30 and 80 years old with non-small cell lung cancer. Each CDR3 is given with its conserved first and last residue. A D gene is named only where the DNA matches it firmly. Size is omitted from some rows. Given values are once, few, many or a class for expanded clones.

d_call: TRBD2
clone_size: .
j_call: TRBJ2-3
v_call: TRBV6-1
cdr3_aa: CASSASGGTDTQYF
cdr3_nt: TGTGCCAGCAGTGCTAGCGGGGGCACAGATACGCAGTATTTT

d_call: .
clone_size: .
j_call: TRBJ1-3
v_call: TRBV10-3
cdr3_aa: CAISPTDGSGNTIYF
cdr3_nt: TGTGCCATCAGCCCGACAGACGGCTCTGGAAACACCATATATTTT

d_call: TRBD1
clone_size: .
j_call: TRBJ2-2
v_call: TRBV19
cdr3_aa: CASTIRGPNTGELFF
cdr3_nt: TGTGCCAGTACGATAAGGGGGCCGAACACCGGGGAGCTGTTTTTT

d_call: .
clone_size: .
j_call: TRBJ2-7
v_call: TRBV28
cdr3_aa: CATGGGGFRF
cdr3_nt: TGTGCCACCGGGGGAGGCGGGTTCCGTTTC

d_call: TRBD1
clone_size: .
j_call: TRBJ2-6
v_call: TRBV11-2
cdr3_aa: CASSRTGGSGANVLTF
cdr3_nt: TGTGCCAGCAGCAGGACAGGGGGCTCTGGGGCCAACGTCCTGACTTTC

d_call: .
clone_size: .
j_call: TRBJ2-5
v_call: TRBV5-8
cdr3_aa: CASRWGSEGRQETQYF
cdr3_nt: TGTGCCAGCAGGTGGGGGTCCGAAGGCCGACAAGAGACCCAGTACTTC

d_call: .
clone_size: .
j_call: TRBJ2-1
v_call: TRBV30
cdr3_aa: CACLSGLPEQFF
cdr3_nt: TGTGCCTGTCTAAGCGGGCTCCCTGAGCAGTTCTTC

d_call: TRBD1
clone_size: once
j_call: TRBJ1-6
v_call: TRBV18
cdr3_aa: CASSPTGQGAYNSPLHF
cdr3_nt: TGTGCCAGCTCACCAACGGGACAGGGGGCCTATAATTCACCCCTCCACTTT

d_call: TRBD2
clone_size: .
j_call: TRBJ2-1
v_call: TRBV9
cdr3_aa: CASSVVSSGARGNEQFF
cdr3_nt: TGTGCCAGCAGCGTAGTGTCTAGCGGGGCCCGGGGGAATGAGCAGTTCTTC

d_call: .
clone_size: .
j_call: TRBJ2-1
v_call: TRBV5-5
cdr3_aa: CASSLLADSFNEQFF
cdr3_nt: TGTGCCAGCAGTTTACTAGCAGATAGCTTCAATGAGCAGTTCTTC

d_call: .
clone_size: .
j_call: TRBJ1-2
v_call: TRBV13
cdr3_aa: CASSLVGTPNYGYTF
cdr3_nt: TGTGCCAGCAGCCTAGTTGGGACACCTAACTATGGCTACACCTTC

d_call: TRBD2
clone_size: .
j_call: TRBJ2-3
v_call: TRBV9
cdr3_aa: CASSANTGTSGNVDTQYF
cdr3_nt: TGTGCCAGCAGCGCCAATACTGGGACTAGCGGGAACGTGGATACGCAGTATTTT

d_call: .
clone_size: .
j_call: TRBJ1-1
v_call: TRBV6-5
cdr3_aa: CASSYGVTANTEAFF
cdr3_nt: TGTGCCAGCAGTTACGGTGTCACCGCGAACACTGAAGCTTTCTTT